These 32 T cell receptor beta chains came from one sample sequenced in a study of blood T cell repertoires in COVID-19. TCRdb keeps only in-frame clones here, not all; method: immunoSEQ multiplex PCR. The repertoire has a few hundred thousand clones, around 85% of them found once; the top ten carry about 1.3%. Material for sequencing was PBMCs or T cells enriched from blood (not recorded which). These TCRs come from a woman between 40 and 50 years old with acute COVID-19.

The V and J genes are TRBV4-1 and TRBJ1-1, with D possibly matching TRBD1 (6 bases). Trimming pared 4 bases from V and 5 bases from J, leaving 17 bases between. Germline CDR1 MGHRA, CDR2 YSYEKL. CDR3 length: 15 residues. This CDR3 is CASSPRTGLETEAFF. The CDR3 nucleotides read TGCGCCAGCAGCCCCCGAACAGGGCTTGAGACTGAAGCTTTCTTT.

The genes are TRBV6-5 and TRBJ1-1, with D unresolved. The CDR3 is made up of 15 amino acids. The V end was cut by 3 bases, the J end by 6 bases, with 17 bases between. Looked up from germline, CDR1 is MNHEY and CDR2 is SVGAGI. Written as DNA, the CDR3 is TGTGCCAGCAGTTATTTCCGGGGAATGGGTTCTGAAGCTTTCTTT. This sequence encodes CASSYFRGMGSEAFF.

The chain recombines TRBV24-1 with TRBJ1-5; 8 nucleotides match TRBD1. V was pared by 4 bases and J by 7 bases, with 5 bases of the junction left unmatched. Germline values: CDR1 KGHDR, CDR2 SFDVKD. The CDR3 is made up of 14 amino acids. The CDR3 DNA is TGTGCCACCAGTGACGGACAGGGAGGCCAGCCCCAGCATTTT. Residues: CATSDGQGGQPQHF.

The genes are TRBV9 and TRBJ2-3, with 9 positions matching TRBD2. CDR3 length: 15 residues. With V trimmed by 2 bases and J by 3 bases, 4 bases remained unmatched. The germline V gene has CDR1 SGDLS and CDR2 YYNGEE. The CDR3: CASSVGTSLTDTQYF. CDR3 DNA sequence: TGTGCCAGCAGCGTGGGGACTAGCCTGACAGATACGCAGTATTTT.

The CDR3 region is CASSLGWSYGYTF. CDR3 DNA sequence: TGTGCCAGCAGCTTAGGGTGGAGCTATGGCTACACCTTC. The chain employs TRBV7-8 and TRBJ1-2; no firm D call. The CDR3 covers 13 residues. V was shortened by 1 base and J by 4 bases, with 7 bases between the two germline ends. CDR1 is SGHVS, CDR2 FQNEAQ, per germline.

This sequence joins TRBV28 and TRBJ1-5; perhaps TRBD1 as D (5 bases). Germline V lookup: CDR1 MDHEN, CDR2 SYDVKM. Trimming took off 7 bases at V and 6 bases at J, with 10 bases between the two ends. The CDR3 has 12 amino acids. CDR3 amino acids: CASKDNVQPQHF. CDR3 DNA: TGTGCCAGCAAGGACAACGTTCAGCCCCAGCATTTT.

V gene TRBV3-1 (or the pseudogene TRBV3-2) combines with J gene TRBJ1-6; D perhaps matches TRBD1 (6 bases). The CDR3 has 16 amino acids. The germline V and J ends were trimmed by 0 bases and 10 bases, with 16 bases remaining between them. The germline V gene encodes CDR1 LGHDT and CDR2 YNNKEL (reference sequence). This CDR3 is CASSQDYMAGASPLHF. DNA of the CDR3: TGTGCCAGCAGCCAAGATTATATGGCAGGGGCCTCACCCCTCCACTTT.

This clone was picked up one time. V is TRBV6-6 and J is TRBJ2-1; 9 bases align to TRBD2. Germline CDR1 MNHNY, CDR2 SVGAGI (reference sequence). V was pared by 6 bases and J by 3 bases, with 3 bases of the junction left unmatched. The CDR3 sequence is 14 residues long. The CDR3 loop reads CASRAGGNYNEQFF. Here the CDR3 DNA reads TGTGCCAGCAGAGCGGGGGGTAACTACAATGAGCAGTTCTTC.

CDR3 amino acids: CASSQGLAGNEQFF. CDR3 DNA: TGTGCCAGCAGCCAGGGACTAGCGGGCAATGAGCAGTTCTTC. This chain links TRBV3-1 (or the pseudogene TRBV3-2) with TRBJ2-1; TRBD2 agrees at 12 bases. Losses at the gene ends were 3 bases for V and 6 bases for J; bases not matched to a gene: 0. The germline V gene encodes CDR1 LGHDT and CDR2 YNNKEL (reference sequence). This CDR3 is 14 amino acids long.

The rearrangement uses TRBV7-2 and TRBJ1-5; TRBD1 agrees at 8 bases. Germline V gives CDR1 SGHTA, CDR2 FQGNSA. V dropped 5 bases and J dropped 7; count of bases not matched to a gene: 7. The CDR3 extends over 14 amino acids. Written as DNA, the CDR3 is TGTGCCAGCAGCCGGGACAGGAAAGGGCAGCCCCAGCATTTT. Translating it yields CASSRDRKGQPQHF.

This clone has only one observation. V gene TRBV6-5 combines with J gene TRBJ1-2; tentatively, D is TRBD1 (6 bases). Trimming took off 10 bases at V and 7 bases at J, with 16 bases between the two ends. Germline lookup yields CDR1 MNHEY and CDR2 SVGAGI. CDR3 size: 12 residues. The CDR3, as DNA: TGTGCCACCACACAGGGAAGCATTGGCTACACCTTC. Its protein product is CATTQGSIGYTF.

The chain couples TRBV2 to TRBJ2-1; D perhaps matches TRBD1 (6 bases). In germline, CDR1 is SNHLY, CDR2 FYNNEI. CDR3 length: 15 residues. V was trimmed by 8 bases and J by 2 bases, leaving 16 bases between them. The CDR3 bases are TGTGCCAGCCTCGAAGGGGGAAAAGCCTACAATGAGCAGTTCTTC. Protein sequence: CASLEGGKAYNEQFF. Together with reference TRBV2 and TRBJ2-1, the CDR3 gives the full variable domain: EPEVTQTPSHQVTQMGQEVILRCVPISNHLYFYWYRQILGQKVEFLVSFYNNEISEKSEIFDDQFSVERPDGSNFTLKIRSTKLEDSAMYFCASLEGGKAYNEQFFGPGTRLTVL.

The DNA of the CDR3 is TGCGCCAGCAGCGAACTACAGACTAGCGGGAGACCCAATGAGCAGTTCTTC. Its translation is CASSELQTSGRPNEQFF. This chain links TRBV5-1 with TRBJ2-1, with 12 bases identical to TRBD2. Germline CDR1 reads SGHRS; CDR2 reads YFSETQ. This CDR3 contains 17 residues. After removal of 4 bases from V and 6 bases from J, the junction contained 11 bases not matched to a gene.

V gene TRBV21-1 combines with J gene TRBJ1-2; the table's D gene call, TRBD1, was not cross checked with the DNA. TRBV21-1 has pseudogene status. The CDR3 length is 15 residues. The CDR3 is CASSNSRQGHYGYTF. DNA of the CDR3: TGTGCCAGCAGCAATTCGCGACAGGGCCACTATGGCTACACCTTC.

This rearrangement joins TRBV6-5 to TRBJ2-7, with 11 bases matching TRBD1. The V gene end was trimmed by 6 bases and the J gene end by 6 bases; junction bases not matched to a gene: 10. This CDR3 is built from 15 residues. Germline V CDR1 and CDR2: MNHEY, SVGAGI. CDR3 sequence: CASSVKTGTGGEQYF. The CDR3 DNA reads TGTGCCAGCAGCGTTAAAACCGGGACAGGGGGCGAGCAGTACTTC.

This clone turned up a few times. V usage is TRBV6-2 or TRBV6-3 and J usage is TRBJ2-1; D is possibly TRBD2 (7 bases). The CDR3 totals 16 residues. CDR1 and CDR2 from the germline V gene are MNHEY and SVGEGT. V dropped 4 bases and J dropped 9 bases, with 22 bases sitting between them. The CDR3 loop is CASSSIAGASRSEQFF. For the CDR3, the DNA is TGTGCCAGCAGTTCTATCGCGGGGGCCTCGAGGAGTGAGCAGTTCTTC.

This chain joins TRBV18 and TRBJ1-4; 11 nucleotides align to TRBD1. V was pared by 8 bases and J by 7 bases, with 12 bases of the junction left unmatched. The length of the CDR3 is 16 residues. Germline V gene lookup returns CDR1 KGHSH and CDR2 LQKENI. As DNA, the CDR3 is TGTGCCAGCACAGCCCTCGCCGGGACAGGGGGTGAAAAACTGTTTTTT. This codes for CASTALAGTGGEKLFF.

The CDR3 loop is CASSLAGIRTGTYGYTF. CDR3 DNA: TGCGCCAGCAGCTTGGCCGGTATCCGGACAGGAACATATGGCTACACCTTC. The chain is built from TRBV5-1 and TRBJ1-2; 7 nucleotides line up with TRBD1. This CDR3 has 17 amino acids. J lost 5 bases, V lost 0 bases, and 13 bases had no gene match. CDR1 SGHRS and CDR2 YFSETQ come from the germline V gene.

The chain is built from TRBV9 and TRBJ2-1; no firm D call. V lost 4 bases and J lost 9, with 8 bases in between. The CDR3 has 11 residues. In germline, CDR1 is SGDLS, CDR2 YYNGEE. The CDR3 reads CASSLHGEQFF. The CDR3 DNA reads TGTGCCAGCAGCTTACATGGTGAGCAGTTCTTC.

This chain connects TRBV3-1 (or the pseudogene TRBV3-2) to TRBJ2-7; D might be TRBD1 (6 bases). V dropped 1 base and J dropped 2 bases, with 12 bases sitting between them. CDR1 is LGHDT and CDR2 is YNNKEL in the germline V gene (reference sequence). The CDR3 sequence is 15 residues long. The CDR3, as DNA: TGTGCCAGCAGCCAAGGGGACAAGGGCCCCTACGAGCAGTACTTC. Translated: CASSQGDKGPYEQYF.

The table lists this clone with a count of one. This chain links TRBV7-6 with TRBJ2-7; TRBD2 matches at 7 bases. The CDR3 has 14 amino acids. The trim removed 5 bases at V and 2 bases at J, leaving 6 bases unmatched. CDR1 and CDR2 (germline): SGHVS, FNYEAQ. CDR3 bases: TGTGCCAGCAGCGCGGGAGCTGTACCCTACGAGCAGTACTTC. Translation: CASSAGAVPYEQYF.

The rearrangement joins TRBV7-3 to TRBJ2-3; 9 bases align to TRBD2. CDR3 length equals 15 residues. The V gene end was trimmed by 2 bases and the J gene end by 3 bases; junction bases not matched to a gene: 3. The germline V gene encodes CDR1 SGHTA and CDR2 FQGTGA. The CDR3 DNA is TGTGCCAGCAGCTTATCTAGCGGGGAAACAGATACGCAGTATTTT. As protein: CASSLSSGETDTQYF.

The chain has TRBV21-1 and TRBJ2-7; the table's D call, TRBD1, was not checked against the DNA. TRBV21-1 is flagged as a pseudogene. The CDR3 has 14 residues. The DNA for the CDR3 is TGTGCCAGCGCCTGGACAGGGGGTACGAGCAGTAGTTACTTC. This gives the protein CASAWTGGTSSSYF.

The chain joins TRBV29-1 to TRBJ2-4; 11 nucleotides align to TRBD2. The V gene's germline CDR1 is SQVTM and CDR2 ANQGSEA. This CDR3 is built from 14 residues. V lost 4 bases, J lost 9 bases, and 8 bases stayed unmatched. The CDR3 sequence: CSVGGSGRAGIQYF. Written as DNA, the CDR3 is TGCAGCGTTGGCGGTAGCGGGAGGGCTGGCATTCAGTACTTC.

In its sample, this clone was seen once. This rearrangement joins TRBV4-1 to TRBJ1-5; TRBD1 matches 7 bases. V was clipped by 4 bases and J by 0 bases; unmatched bases: 3. The CDR3 has 15 amino acids. The germline gives CDR1 MGHRA, CDR2 YSYEKL. The CDR3 DNA sequence: TGCGCCAGCAGCCCCGGACAGGATAGCAATCAGCCCCAGCATTTT. Amino acids: CASSPGQDSNQPQHF.

This clone occurred a few times. The CDR3 protein is CASSSHRDTSGYTF. The CDR3 nucleotides are TGTGCCAGCAGTTCCCACCGGGACACAAGTGGCTACACCTTC. The chain is built from TRBV27 and TRBJ1-2, with D perhaps TRBD1 (6 bases). Germline loops: CDR1 MNHEY, CDR2 SMNVEV (reference sequence). The V end was cut by 4 bases, the J end by 7 bases, with 16 bases between. There are 14 residues in the CDR3.

This chain joins TRBV7-8 and TRBJ1-1; 9 bases align to TRBD1. This CDR3 contains 14 residues. The trim removed 5 bases at V and 9 bases at J, leaving 10 bases unmatched. Germline V gene data show CDR1 as SGHVS and CDR2 as FQNEAQ. The CDR3 reads CASSAQGALQKAFF. The CDR3 DNA reads as TGTGCCAGCAGCGCACAGGGGGCGTTACAGAAAGCTTTCTTT.

The J gene is TRBJ2-7, the V gene TRBV5-6; perhaps TRBD1 as D (5 bases). V was clipped by 4 bases and J by 5 bases, with 22 bases between them. The CDR3 consists of 16 residues. CDR1 is SGHDT and CDR2 is YYEEEE in the germline V gene. As DNA, the CDR3 is TGTGCCAGCAGCCGTACAGGTTTCGATTTGGAGAACGAGCAGTACTTC. Amino acids: CASSRTGFDLENEQYF.

The CDR3, as DNA: TGTGCCAGCAGCCAGATCTATAGTATCAATGAGCAGTTCTTC. Protein sequence: CASSQIYSINEQFF. The chain combines TRBV14 with TRBJ2-1; no firm D call. The germline gives CDR1 SGHDN, CDR2 FVKESK. This CDR3 region has 14 residues. V was trimmed by 3 bases and J by 6 bases, leaving 12 bases between them. The full variable domain, its missing parts supplied by reference TRBV14 and TRBJ2-1, is EAGVTQFPSHSVIEKGQTVTLRCDPISGHDNLYWYRRVMGKEIKFLLHFVKESKQDESGMPNNRFLAERTGGTYSTLKVQPAELEDSGVYFCASSQIYSINEQFFGPGTRLTVL.

The chain joins TRBV18 to TRBJ1-1, with unresolved D. CDR3 length: 13 amino acids. CDR1 is KGHSH, CDR2 LQKENI, per germline. The V end lost 3 bases, the J end lost 0 bases, and 5 bases lay between the germline ends. CDR3 sequence reads: CASSPGLNTEAFF. The CDR3 DNA is TGTGCCAGCTCACCGGGCCTGAACACTGAAGCTTTCTTT.

The sample holds a few counts of this clone. The rearrangement joins TRBV29-1 to TRBJ1-2; possibly TRBD1 for D (5 bases). Germline CDR1 reads SQVTM; CDR2 reads ANQGSEA. This CDR3 contains 16 residues. Between the trimmed V and J ends, which lost 0 bases and 3 bases, there was a span of 17 bases. CDR3 nucleotide sequence: TGCAGCGTTGAAGATCGCGTTCAGGGCTCCTACTATGGCTACACCTTC. This gives the protein CSVEDRVQGSYYGYTF.

This clone is a singleton in its sample. The chain joins TRBV5-1 to TRBJ2-1; 7 bases are a match to TRBD1. Germline V gives CDR1 SGHRS, CDR2 YFSETQ. This CDR3 spans 15 amino acids. With 4 bases clipped from V and 1 base from J, the junction kept 5 bases outside the gene matches. CDR3 region: CASSQVQGSYNEQFF. The CDR3 DNA is TGCGCCAGCAGCCAAGTACAGGGGTCCTACAATGAGCAGTTCTTC.